Listed here are 29 T cell receptor beta chains from one sample, sequenced in a study of blood T cell repertoires in COVID-19. Measured with immunoSEQ multiplex PCR; TCRdb has only the in-frame clones, and not every one. The sample includes about 39,000 clones, more than 80% of them seen just once. The specimen sequenced was peripheral blood. The source is a man in his sixties in a cohort sampled during active COVID-19.

This clone was seen a few times. The chain uses TRBV11-2 and TRBJ2-5; 7 positions agree with TRBD2. The germline gives CDR1 SGHAT, CDR2 FQNNGV. Trimming removed 6 bases from V and 7 bases from J; junction bases left unmatched: 8. The CDR3 sequence is 13 residues long. The CDR3 loop reads CASSSAGVGTQYF. Written as DNA, the CDR3 is TGTGCCAGCAGTTCGGCGGGAGTTGGGACCCAGTACTTC.

This chain connects TRBV6-2 or TRBV6-3 to TRBJ2-3, with 10 bases fitting TRBD2. The germline V gene has CDR1 MNHEY and CDR2 SVGEGT. V lost 0 bases to trimming and J lost 2 bases; unmatched junction nucleotides: 5. This CDR3 has 17 amino acids. CDR3 region: CASSYSASGSSTDTQYF. The CDR3 region has the DNA TGTGCCAGCAGTTACTCAGCTAGCGGGAGTTCCACAGATACGCAGTATTTT.

The gene calls are TRBV10-3 and TRBJ2-5, with D possibly being TRBD1 (5 bases). The CDR3 totals 15 residues. The V and J ends lost 3 bases and 4 bases respectively, with 15 bases between them. Germline CDR1 and CDR2: ENHRY and SYGVKD. The CDR3, as DNA: TGTGCCATCAGTGATGGGGTCAGGGCCCCAGAGACCCAGTACTTC. It specifies CAISDGVRAPETQYF.

This chain connects TRBV4-1 to TRBJ2-1, with TRBD1 identical over 8 bases. The length of the CDR3 is 16 residues. Trimming at V came to 1 base and at J to 8 bases, leaving 10 bases not matched to a gene. Germline CDR1 and CDR2: MGHRA and YSYEKL. Here the CDR3 reads CASSQGWQGAFHEQFF. The CDR3 DNA reads TGCGCCAGCAGCCAAGGATGGCAGGGGGCCTTCCATGAGCAGTTCTTC.

The sample holds a few counts of this clone. The chain couples TRBV30 to TRBJ2-1; 9 bases are shared with TRBD1. This CDR3 has 14 amino acids. The V segment lost 2 bases and the J segment 7 bases; nucleotides outside the gene matches: 6. Germline-derived CDR1 and CDR2 are GTSNPN and SVGIG (reference sequence). Here the CDR3 reads CAWSRGTGWNEQFF. The CDR3 nucleotides read TGTGCCTGGAGTAGGGGGACAGGGTGGAATGAGCAGTTCTTC. Using reference TRBV30 and TRBJ2-1 for the parts outside the CDR3, the full variable domain is SQTIHQWPATLVQPVGSPLSLECTVEGTSNPNLYWYRQAAGRGLQLLFYSVGIGQISSEVPQNLSASRPQDRQFILSSKKLLLSDSGFYLCAWSRGTGWNEQFFGPGTRLTVL.

This clone appeared a few times. V usage is TRBV7-7 and J usage is TRBJ2-2; 10 nucleotides agree with TRBD2. The CDR3 is 15 residues long. Germline V gene data show CDR1 as SSHAT and CDR2 as FNYEAQ (reference sequence). The trim removed 1 base at V and 4 bases at J, leaving 0 bases unmatched. The CDR3 DNA reads as TGTGCCAGCAGCTTAGGACTAGCGGGCACCGGGGAGCTGTTTTTT. The encoded protein is CASSLGLAGTGELFF.

The table lists this clone with a few counts. The gene calls are TRBV6-2 or TRBV6-3 and TRBJ2-3; 12 bases are a match to TRBD2. The CDR3 consists of 15 residues. The germline CDR1 and CDR2 sequences are MNHEY and SVGEGT. The J segment lost 6 bases and the V segment lost 6 bases, leaving 7 bases of the junction unmatched. DNA for the CDR3: TGTGCCAGCAGCCTATCTAGCGGGGGGGCTGATACGCAGTATTTT. It specifies CASSLSSGGADTQYF.

The genes are TRBV11-2 and TRBJ2-1, with 9 bases aligning to TRBD2. Germline V CDR1 and CDR2: SGHAT, FQNNGV. This CDR3 is built from 18 residues. With 3 bases clipped from V and 4 bases from J, the junction kept 13 bases outside the gene matches. The CDR3 coding sequence is TGTGCCAGCAGCTTTACACTAGCGGGCTCGGACCTTTACAATGAGCAGTTCTTC. Translating gives CASSFTLAGSDLYNEQFF.

The chain combines TRBV28 with TRBJ1-5; TRBD1 aligns across 11 bases. The CDR3 length is 16 residues. The germline V gene has CDR1 MDHEN and CDR2 SYDVKM. J was trimmed by 0 bases and V by 4 bases; bases with no gene match: 2. The CDR3, as DNA: TGTGCCAGCAGTTCGGGACAGGGGGTTAGCAATCAGCCCCAGCATTTT. It is translated as CASSSGQGVSNQPQHF.

This chain links TRBV7-3 with TRBJ2-3, with 13 bases lining up with TRBD2. This CDR3 has 18 amino acids. CDR1 and CDR2 (germline): SGHTA, FQGTGA. After removal of 5 bases from V and 8 bases from J, the junction contained 16 bases not matched to a gene. The DNA for the CDR3 is TGTGCCAGCAGCCTAATTCCGCCAACTAGCGGGAGGGCAGTTACGCAGTATTTT. Translating it yields CASSLIPPTSGRAVTQYF. Looking up the rest from reference TRBV7-3 and TRBJ2-3 gives the full variable domain: GAGVSQTPSNKVTEKGKYVELRCDPISGHTALYWYRQSLGQGPEFLIYFQGTGAADDSGLPNDRFFAVRPEGSVSTLKIQRTERGDSAVYLCASSLIPPTSGRAVTQYFGPGTRLTVL.

V gene TRBV19 combines with J gene TRBJ2-1; 7 positions match TRBD2. Losses at the gene ends were 1 base for V and 5 bases for J; bases not matched to a gene: 2. CDR1 is LNHDA, CDR2 SQIVND, per germline (reference sequence). The CDR3 contains 14 residues. Written as DNA, the CDR3 is TGTGCCAGTAGTATAGCGGGGAGGGACAATGAGCAGTTCTTC. It specifies CASSIAGRDNEQFF.

For the CDR3, the DNA is TGTGCCTGGAGTCCCGGGACAGGAGCCTACGAGCAGTACTTC. It encodes CAWSPGTGAYEQYF. This chain joins TRBV30 and TRBJ2-7, with 8 bases that match TRBD1. From germline, CDR1 is GTSNPN and CDR2 SVGIG (reference sequence). V lost 2 bases to trimming and J lost 2 bases; unmatched junction nucleotides: 5. The CDR3 has 14 amino acids.

The chain joins TRBV6-5 to TRBJ1-1; D remains ambiguous. V gave up 4 bases and J gave up 6 bases, with 18 bases separating them. The CDR3 has 15 amino acids. Per germline, CDR1 MNHEY and CDR2 SVGAGI. The CDR3 DNA sequence: TGTGCCAGCAGTTCGACGGGGAGTGGTTCGCCTGAAGCTTTCTTT. It is translated as CASSSTGSGSPEAFF.

This chain uses TRBV5-6 with TRBJ1-2; D not resolved. Trimming took off 0 bases at V and 4 bases at J, with 13 bases between the two ends. The CDR3 sequence is 15 residues long. Per germline, CDR1 SGHDT and CDR2 YYEEEE. The CDR3 region is CASSLGLGGSYGYTF. The CDR3 DNA is TGTGCCAGCAGCTTGGGCCTTGGAGGTTCCTATGGCTACACCTTC.

This chain connects TRBV2 to TRBJ2-1, with 7 nucleotides matching TRBD1. After removal of 3 bases from V and 10 bases from J, the junction contained 9 bases not matched to a gene. In germline, CDR1 is SNHLY, CDR2 FYNNEI. This CDR3 spans 14 amino acids. CDR3: CASSDLAGGMEQFF. The CDR3 DNA is TGTGCCAGCAGTGATCTGGCAGGGGGTATGGAGCAGTTCTTC.

V usage is TRBV7-3 and J usage is TRBJ1-1, with D tentatively TRBD1 (5 bases). The germline CDR1 and CDR2 sequences are SGHTA and FQGTGA. The CDR3 contains 14 residues. V dropped 5 bases and J dropped 1 base, with 11 bases sitting between them. The CDR3: CASSPQGGNTEAFF. CDR3 coding DNA: TGTGCCAGCAGCCCGCAGGGAGGGAACACTGAAGCTTTCTTT. Supplemented by reference TRBV7-3 and TRBJ1-1, the full variable domain reads GAGVSQTPSNKVTEKGKYVELRCDPISGHTALYWYRQSLGQGPEFLIYFQGTGAADDSGLPNDRFFAVRPEGSVSTLKIQRTERGDSAVYLCASSPQGGNTEAFFGQGTRLTVV.

The table lists this clone with a few counts. The chain has TRBV6-2 or TRBV6-3 and TRBJ2-3; the D is unclear. The CDR3 totals 15 residues. Trimming left V 7 bases short and J 0 bases short, with 14 bases between. Germline loops: CDR1 MNHEY, CDR2 SVGEGT. The CDR3 sequence is CASTPRVSSTDTQYF. CDR3 DNA: TGTGCCAGCACCCCCCGGGTTTCTAGCACAGATACGCAGTATTTT.

The rearrangement uses TRBV18 and TRBJ2-6, with D perhaps matching TRBD2 (5 bases). The CDR3 length is 17 residues. Looked up from germline, CDR1 is KGHSH and CDR2 is LQKENI. The V and J ends lost 2 bases and 12 bases respectively, with 23 bases between them. The CDR3 here is CASSPKRSSDSRRVLTF. The CDR3 coding sequence is TGTGCCAGCTCACCAAAGAGGTCATCGGACTCCCGTCGCGTCCTGACTTTC.

This clone was counted between two and nine times. V gene TRBV4-1 combines with J gene TRBJ2-5, with D hard to call. V was trimmed by 0 bases and J by 5 bases, leaving 10 bases between them. CDR1 and CDR2 (germline): MGHRA, YSYEKL. This CDR3 comprises 14 residues. CDR3 in amino acids: CASSQDARSETQYF. The CDR3 nucleotides read TGCGCCAGCAGCCAAGATGCGAGATCCGAGACCCAGTACTTC.

The chain links TRBV27 to TRBJ2-3; no firm D call. Germline-derived CDR1 and CDR2 are MNHEY and SMNVEV (reference sequence). The CDR3 is 15 residues long. V lost 3 bases to trimming and J lost 0 bases, with 10 bases between them. This CDR3 reads CASSFQFLSTDTQYF. CDR3 in DNA: TGTGCCAGCAGTTTCCAGTTTTTGAGCACAGATACGCAGTATTTT.

V usage is TRBV29-1 and J usage is TRBJ2-3; D perhaps matches TRBD1 (5 bases). Germline V gives CDR1 SQVTM, CDR2 ANQGSEA. V was clipped by 4 bases and J by 3 bases, with 17 bases between them. The CDR3 spans 15 residues. In DNA form, the CDR3 reads TGCAGCGTTGGGAAGGGCAGGGCCTGGACAGATACGCAGTATTTT. Its protein product is CSVGKGRAWTDTQYF.

V usage is TRBV7-6 and J usage is TRBJ2-6; D perhaps matches TRBD1 (5 bases). The V end was cut by 3 bases, the J end by 0 bases, with 6 bases between. Per the germline V gene, CDR1 is SGHVS and CDR2 is FNYEAQ. The CDR3 covers 15 residues. The CDR3 reads CASSLGRSGANVLTF. CDR3 nucleotide sequence: TGTGCCAGCAGCTTGGGGCGCTCTGGGGCCAACGTCCTGACTTTC.

The V gene is TRBV7-9, the J gene TRBJ1-1; D ambiguous. Germline loops: CDR1 SEHNR, CDR2 FQNEAQ (reference sequence). Between the trimmed V and J ends, which lost 3 bases and 1 base, there was a span of 3 bases. The CDR3 runs to 12 residues. The DNA of the CDR3 is TGTGCCAGCAGCTTTCGGAACACTGAAGCTTTCTTT. Residues: CASSFRNTEAFF.

This sequence joins TRBV7-6 and TRBJ2-3, with 14 positions matching TRBD2. The V and J ends lost 5 bases and 10 bases, in that order; junction bases with no gene match: 11. CDR1 is SGHVS, CDR2 FNYEAQ, per germline. The CDR3 covers 16 residues. The CDR3 DNA reads as TGTGCCAGCAGCCCAGAGGAGACTAGCGGGGGGGCCCCGCAGTATTTT. Translating gives CASSPEETSGGAPQYF.

The J gene is TRBJ2-7, the V gene TRBV28; tentatively, D is TRBD1 (6 bases). The CDR3 is 14 amino acids. In germline, CDR1 is MDHEN, CDR2 SYDVKM. V was clipped by 4 bases and J by 4 bases, with 14 bases between them. CDR3 region: CASSSGTFAYEQYF. CDR3 sequence (DNA): TGTGCCAGCAGTTCAGGGACATTCGCGTACGAGCAGTACTTC.

The chain is built from TRBV19 and TRBJ1-2; D not certain. V gave up 1 base and J gave up 1 base, with 4 bases separating them. Germline lookup yields CDR1 LNHDA and CDR2 SQIVND (reference sequence). The CDR3 runs to 13 residues. CDR3 bases: TGTGCCAGTAGTATAGCGGTTAACTATGGCTACACCTTC. Its protein is CASSIAVNYGYTF.

The V and J genes are TRBV18 and TRBJ2-1; TRBD1 aligns across 8 bases. The CDR3 covers 15 residues. J gave up 6 bases and V 1 base, and 5 bases lay outside the gene matches. Germline CDR1 KGHSH, CDR2 LQKENI. The CDR3 reads CASSPRTGPGNEQFF. The CDR3 bases are TGTGCCAGCTCACCACGGACAGGGCCTGGCAATGAGCAGTTCTTC.

This clone has just one count. The V call is TRBV4-1, the J call TRBJ2-2; D possibly corresponds to TRBD2 (6 bases). Per germline, CDR1 MGHRA and CDR2 YSYEKL. The V end was cut by 1 base, the J end by 0 bases, with 9 bases between. The CDR3 is made up of 16 amino acids. CDR3 region: CASSQVGGANTGELFF. The CDR3 DNA reads TGCGCCAGCAGCCAAGTCGGAGGGGCGAACACCGGGGAGCTGTTTTTT.

V usage is TRBV19 and J usage is TRBJ2-5, with D possibly TRBD1 on 6 matching bases. This CDR3 has 12 residues. V was pared by 8 bases and J by 1 base, with 8 bases between. The germline gives CDR1 LNHDA, CDR2 SQIVND (reference sequence). CDR3 in amino acids: CASGQSQETQYF. CDR3 DNA sequence: TGTGCCAGTGGACAGAGCCAAGAGACCCAGTACTTC.